This section outlines one T cell receptor (beta chain) sequence together with its context. The data derive from a study of blood T cell repertoires in COVID-19. Using immunoSEQ multiplex PCR, the repertoire was profiled, and TCRdb retains in-frame clones only, with some absent. This table has fewer than 200,000 clones, 80% to 95% appearing once. Looked up from germline, CDR1 is KGHSH and CDR2 is LQKENI. V was trimmed by 4 bases and J by 4 bases, leaving 16 bases between them. The CDR3 has 15 residues. J is TRBJ1-1 and V is TRBV18; D not certain. Material: peripheral blood. The clonotype originates from a man aged 25 to 45 with COVID-19, enrolled during active disease. CDR3 loop: CASSLIRTEGTEAFF. The DNA of the CDR3 is TGTGCCAGCTCACTGATAAGGACGGAGGGCACTGAAGCTTTCTTT. The variable domain in full, completed from reference TRBV18 and TRBJ1-1, reads NAGVMQNPRHLVRRRGQEARLRCSPMKGHSHVYWYRQLPEEGLKFMVYLQKENIIDESGMPKERFSAEFPKEGPSILRIQQVVRGDSAAYFCASSLIRTEGTEAFFGQGTRLTVV.